This T cell receptor beta chain derives from a study of cytomegalovirus exposure and HLA in healthy donors. In the PCR, 60 Vbeta and 13 Jbeta primers were used. Using immunoSEQ multiplex PCR, the repertoire was profiled, and TCRdb retains in-frame clones only, with some absent. The sample lists 60,000 to 70,000 clones, 80% occurring once. This CDR3 spans 13 amino acids. Germline assignment: CDR1 GTSNPN and CDR2 SVGIG (reference sequence). Trimming removed 3 bases from V and 4 bases from J; junction bases left unmatched: 5. This chain links TRBV30 with TRBJ2-5, with 7 positions matching TRBD2. The sequencing input was PBMCs. This receptor was taken from a woman aged 30 to 39 in good health and CMV-seronegative. The CDR3: CAWRAGVGETQYF. The CDR3 coding sequence is TGTGCCTGGAGGGCGGGAGTAGGAGAGACCCAGTACTTC. Based on the CDR3 plus reference TRBV30 and TRBJ2-5, the full variable domain is SQTIHQWPATLVQPVGSPLSLECTVEGTSNPNLYWYRQAAGRGLQLLFYSVGIGQISSEVPQNLSASRPQDRQFILSSKKLLLSDSGFYLCAWRAGVGETQYFGPGTRLLVL.